The sequence of this T cell receptor beta chain was determined in a study of T cell repertoires in cytomegalovirus infection (dated by TCRdb to between 2018 and 2021). Background on the whole study: Alongside well-studied HLA-B-restricted epitopes, the peptide stimulations were aimed at recently identified HLA-C-restricted CMV epitopes, whose presentation resists viral immunomodulation. Because public TCR beta signatures pointed to carriage of CMV infection together with the matching HLA type, the HLA type of each donor mattered for the analysis. General findings and caveats noted by the study authors: The ex vivo response was dominated by HLA-C-restricted CMV-specific TCR beta clonotypes, and the single most frequent clonotype in two of eight donors was supplied by these HLA-C-restricted clonotypes. In both this cohort and an independent roughly 350-donor cohort, the cumulative frequency of public TCR beta family members distinguished carriers of CMV infection plus the relevant HLA type.

There are a few counts of this clonotype. Its antigen specificity is not known. No much larger clonotype is one base removed from it; base qualities were not supplied. TCRdb records Illumina HiSeq 1500 as the sequencer. TCRdb reanalyzed the raw reads on its own, using fastp at Q25 for trimming and MiXCR for clone calling, and kept in-frame beta chains. Each CDR3 protein appears once, grouped with its most common genes and DNA. The sample records about 920,000 distinct CDR3 sequences, approximately 30% of which are singletons. In total, the top ten clones hold roughly an eighth of the sample. CDR1 and CDR2, per the germline V gene, are SNHLY and FYNNEI. V sheds 11 bases and J sheds 4 bases, leaving 11 bases between their ends. From its cysteine to its phenylalanine, the CDR3 spans 11 amino acids. Here the CDR3 DNA is all that survives: 33 bases in frame from base 1. The sample's treatment or condition label, in plain terms: in vitro stimulation with specific CMV peptide epitopes to enrich CMV-specific T cells.

The material was cultured CD8+ T cells from PBMCs, obtained from culture after CMV antigen stimulation. This TCR derives from a human donor in good health (CMV status not recorded). Some clones in this sample may be carry-over from other donors' samples. The chain was built from TRBV2 and TRBJ1-2; the D gene assignment is ambiguous. The base sequence is TGTGCCGAATCCGGGCCCTATGGCTACACCTTC. It encodes CAESGPYGYTF.